This TCR beta chain comes out of a study of blood T cell repertoires in COVID-19 (TCRdb year 2020). Some background on the complete study: Samples from collaborators originated in the United States, Italy and Spain and spanned both the acute and convalescent phases of COVID-19. Where available, HLA class I and class II types were taken from metadata supplied by the sample provider and were not determined by assay-based typing. Deeply sampled blood TCRbeta repertoires from subjects exposed to, actively infected with, or recovered from COVID-19 were included in the dataset. Samples came from the ongoing ImmuneRACE study (first 160 participants) plus 1,254 subjects from 6 global collaborators. The material from the prospective study consisted of cDNA or gDNA derived from T cells, B-cell-depleted T cells, or PBMCs. The sample metadata nearly always contained a de-identified subject ID, COVID-19 status, age in years and sex. A freely available public database, intended as a resource for researchers studying the immune response to SARS-CoV-2, is where the repertoires were released.

TCRbeta CDR3 regions were amplified from genomic DNA using the immunoSEQ Assay, a bias-controlled multiplex PCR. Per the authors' processing: The number of nucleated cells in each sample was estimated by amplification of reference gene primers within the assay. To quantify the absolute abundance of each unique TCRbeta CDR3 rearrangement, sequence reads were collapsed and filtered. For each sample, productive Simpson clonality was calculated as the square root of Simpson's diversity index across productive rearrangements. TCRdb's version of the immuneACCESS table is confined to in-frame rearrangements and falls short of the full clone set. An unresolved V gene accounts for under half of the shortfall where checked; the remainder is of unknown origin. V and J calls and clone size are copied from that table; D and trimming were computed from the DNA. The sample table records roughly 120,000 clones; 70% to 80% of these occur just once. The top ten clones comprise roughly 7.9% of the sample.

From V the trimming removes 4 bases and from J it removes 0 bases, while the gene matches leave 8 bases of the junction unaccounted for. Inclusive of the bounding cysteine and phenylalanine, the CDR3 is 16 residues long. Only the CDR3 DNA is retained, 48 bases long and in frame from the first base. As encoded in the germline V gene (reference sequence), CDR1 is LNHDA while CDR2 is SQIVND. Findings and caveats that apply to the study as a whole: The amount of clinical and demographic metadata varied by source and participant and was provided uncurated.

Whole blood was collected in K2EDTA tubes by collaborating institutions according to the institutions' own protocols. For TCRbeta analysis, collaborators shipped samples in one of three forms: frozen whole blood, isolated PBMCs, or DNA extracted from either of those sample types. With respect to this clone: This clone's antigen is unknown. No clone much larger than this one lies a single base away; base qualities are absent.

This sequence uses TRBV19 and TRBJ2-7; a stretch of 8 junction bases matches TRBD2. This TCR was sampled from a human donor in a cohort sampled during active COVID-19. Input material: peripheral blood. The bases are TGTGCCAGTAGTAAGTTCCGCAGCGGGAGCTCCTACGAGCAGTACTTC. This encodes CASSKFRSGSSYEQYF.